The 21 T cell receptor beta chains below were found in one sample sequenced in a study of T cell responses to AZD1222 COVID-19 vaccine. The method was immunoSEQ multiplex PCR; TCRdb's version includes in-frame clones alone and lacks a portion of them. This table has more than 75,000 clones, over 75% appearing once. Here the sequenced sample was peripheral blood, taken 28 days after the second AZD1222 dose. The receptor source for this set is an adult who received the AZD1222 COVID-19 vaccine.

J is TRBJ1-1 and V is TRBV6-5; D is uncertain. There are 14 residues in the CDR3. V gave up 0 bases and J gave up 5 bases, with 10 bases separating them. CDR1 is MNHEY and CDR2 is SVGAGI in the germline V gene. CDR3 coding DNA: TGTGCCAGCAGTTACTCGGGATACCTGACTGAAGCTTTCTTT. This sequence encodes CASSYSGYLTEAFF.

Only a few counts were recorded for this clone. This chain joins TRBV9 and TRBJ1-5, with D unresolved. This CDR3 is built from 14 residues. V was shortened by 0 bases and J by 2 bases, with 6 bases between the two germline ends. CDR1 and CDR2 (germline): SGDLS, YYNGEE. CDR3 in amino acids: CASSVEGGNQPQHF. DNA of the CDR3: TGTGCCAGCAGCGTAGAGGGAGGCAATCAGCCCCAGCATTTT.

This chain joins TRBV9 and TRBJ2-2, with D maybe TRBD1 (5 bases). This CDR3 comprises 13 residues. Germline V gives CDR1 SGDLS, CDR2 YYNGEE. Trimming took 4 bases from V and 6 from J, leaving 10 bases between them. Here the CDR3 reads CASSLETAGELFF. In DNA, the CDR3 is TGTGCCAGCAGCCTGGAGACAGCCGGGGAGCTGTTTTTT. Together with reference TRBV9 and TRBJ2-2, the CDR3 gives the full variable domain: DSGVTQTPKHLITATGQRVTLRCSPRSGDLSVYWYQQSLDQGLQFLIQYYNGEERAKGNILERFSAQQFPDLHSELNLSSLELGDSALYFCASSLETAGELFFGEGSRLTVL.

This chain links TRBV4-1 with TRBJ2-1, with 9 bases that match TRBD1. The CDR3 covers 15 residues. Germline-derived CDR1 and CDR2 are MGHRA and YSYEKL. Trimming removed 3 bases from V and 8 bases from J; junction bases left unmatched: 8. The CDR3 loop is CASSQTPGQGYEQFF. CDR3 nucleotides: TGCGCCAGCAGCCAGACCCCGGGACAGGGCTATGAGCAGTTCTTC.

The V and J genes are TRBV30 and TRBJ1-1; unclear D gene. This CDR3 is built from 15 residues. Trimming removed 0 bases from V and 0 bases from J, with 11 bases in between. Germline loops: CDR1 GTSNPN, CDR2 SVGIG (reference sequence). CDR3 protein: CAWSVRRALNTEAFF. CDR3 DNA: TGTGCCTGGAGTGTACGAAGGGCACTGAACACTGAAGCTTTCTTT.

The V and J genes are TRBV2 and TRBJ1-4; perhaps TRBD1 as D (6 bases). Per germline, CDR1 SNHLY and CDR2 FYNNEI. The CDR3 has 17 amino acids. Trimming cost V 6 bases and J 6 bases, with 23 bases left between them. The CDR3 loop reads CASSPGQSTPLYEKLFF. CDR3 DNA sequence: TGTGCCAGCAGCCCCGGACAGTCCACCCCCCTGTATGAAAAACTGTTTTTT.

The chain employs TRBV7-9 and TRBJ2-1, with unresolved D. Germline CDR1 and CDR2: SEHNR and FQNEAQ (reference sequence). CDR3 length: 14 amino acids. Trimming removed 5 bases from V and 4 bases from J, with 12 bases in between. This CDR3 reads CASSPSVWYNEQFF. The DNA for the CDR3 is TGTGCCAGCAGCCCTAGTGTTTGGTACAATGAGCAGTTCTTC.

The chain recombines TRBV29-1 with TRBJ2-7; no firm D call. Germline V gene sequence: CDR1 SQVTM, CDR2 ANQGSEA. Trimming took off 5 bases at V and 2 bases at J, with 16 bases between the two ends. The CDR3 runs 14 residues. The CDR3 DNA reads TGCAGCGTTTCCTGGACCCAGACCCCCTACGAGCAGTACTTC. Translation gives CSVSWTQTPYEQYF.

The genes are TRBV10-3 and TRBJ1-2; D is possibly TRBD1 (5 bases). This CDR3 region has 16 residues. Germline CDR1 ENHRY, CDR2 SYGVKD. The V gene lost 7 bases and the J gene lost 3 bases, with 21 bases spanning the gap. As DNA, the CDR3 is TGTGCCATCACCCGTTCGAGTCAGGGCGTGGACTATGGCTACACCTTC. Its translation is CAITRSSQGVDYGYTF.

The gene calls are TRBV28 and TRBJ1-2; D call uncertain. The CDR3 is 12 amino acids. CDR1 is MDHEN and CDR2 is SYDVKM in the germline V gene. V was shortened by 6 bases and J by 1 base, with 6 bases between the two germline ends. The CDR3, as DNA: TGTGCCAGCAGGTCCATTAACTATGGCTACACCTTC. Translated: CASRSINYGYTF.

This clone has more than one count but fewer than ten. The rearrangement joins TRBV6-5 to TRBJ1-2, with TRBD1 matching 9 bases. Germline V gene sequence: CDR1 MNHEY, CDR2 SVGAGI. Germline trimming cut 6 bases from V and 4 bases from J; bases unmatched to any gene: 6. The CDR3 sequence is 14 residues long. As DNA, the CDR3 is TGTGCCAGCAGGTCACAGGGGGCGGTCTATGGCTACACCTTC. This codes for CASRSQGAVYGYTF.

J is TRBJ2-1 and V is TRBV5-4, with D unclear. The CDR3 consists of 12 residues. V lost 5 bases, J lost 4 bases, and 7 bases lay in between. Germline values: CDR1 SGHNT, CDR2 YYREEE (reference sequence). The CDR3 region is CASRTLYNEQFF. Written as DNA, the CDR3 is TGTGCCAGCAGGACCTTATACAATGAGCAGTTCTTC.

This rearrangement joins TRBV13 to TRBJ1-4; 7 nucleotides agree with TRBD1. Germline V gene sequence: CDR1 PRHDT, CDR2 FYEKMQ (reference sequence). The CDR3 extends over 15 amino acids. After removal of 6 bases from V and 3 bases from J, the junction contained 7 bases not matched to a gene. CDR3 amino acids: CASSPGGLPNEKLFF. The CDR3 coding sequence is TGTGCCAGCAGTCCAGGGGGTTTACCTAATGAAAAACTGTTTTTT.

The chain links TRBV2 to TRBJ1-1, with a possible D match to TRBD1 (5 bases). Deletions cut 6 bases from V and 1 base from J, with 9 bases between. Germline CDR1 and CDR2: SNHLY and FYNNEI. The CDR3 runs 13 residues. CDR3 amino acids: CASRRDGNTEAFF. For the CDR3, the DNA is TGTGCCAGCAGAAGGGACGGGAACACTGAAGCTTTCTTT.

This clone was observed a single time. The chain links TRBV6-5 to TRBJ1-2; no clear D. Germline assignment: CDR1 MNHEY and CDR2 SVGAGI. Deletions cut 0 bases from V and 1 base from J, with 9 bases between. The CDR3 is 15 amino acids. CDR3 protein: CASSYSLQNNYGYTF. The CDR3 bases are TGTGCCAGCAGTTACTCGTTGCAGAATAACTATGGCTACACCTTC.

The rearrangement joins TRBV7-2 to TRBJ1-2; a possible D gene is TRBD1 (5 bases). This CDR3 has 17 amino acids. Deletions cut 1 base from V and 0 bases from J, with 15 bases between. Germline V lookup: CDR1 SGHTA, CDR2 FQGNSA. CDR3 region: CASSLEVLGTANYGYTF. In nucleotides, the CDR3 is TGTGCCAGCAGCTTAGAGGTGCTGGGGACCGCTAACTATGGCTACACCTTC.

The rearrangement links TRBV5-1 to TRBJ1-1; 9 positions match TRBD1. V shed 7 bases and J 0 bases; nucleotides not matched to a gene: 16. The CDR3 has 18 amino acids. CDR1 and CDR2 from the germline V gene are SGHRS and YFSETQ. CDR3 in amino acids: CASASQPTGGEMNTEAFF. The CDR3 bases are TGCGCCAGCGCCTCCCAACCCACAGGGGGCGAGATGAACACTGAAGCTTTCTTT.

CDR3: CASSPWGAGPTTDTQYF. CDR3 bases: TGTGCCAGCAGCCCCTGGGGAGCGGGGCCCACCACAGATACGCAGTATTTT. The rearrangement links TRBV7-9 to TRBJ2-3, with 7 bases lining up with TRBD2. The V gene's germline CDR1 is SEHNR and CDR2 FQNEAQ (reference sequence). The V gene end was trimmed by 5 bases and the J gene end by 2 bases; junction bases not matched to a gene: 13. The CDR3 loop spans 17 amino acids.

Only one count was recorded for this clone. The chain links TRBV28 to TRBJ1-2; 8 nucleotides align to TRBD1. J lost 8 bases, V lost 6 bases, and 14 bases had no gene match. Germline V CDR1 and CDR2: MDHEN, SYDVKM. The CDR3 has 15 residues. The CDR3 loop is CASSFPGGATKGYTF. CDR3 in DNA: TGTGCCAGCAGCTTTCCAGGGGGCGCGACTAAAGGCTACACCTTC.

The gene calls are TRBV27 and TRBJ1-2; 7 bases are a match to TRBD1. The germline CDR1 and CDR2 sequences are MNHEY and SMNVEV (reference sequence). The CDR3 is made up of 14 amino acids. The junction had 7 bases not matched to a gene; V was cut back by 5 bases and J by 4 bases. CDR3 sequence: CASSNLGTVYGYTF. The CDR3 DNA reads as TGTGCCAGCAGTAATCTCGGGACAGTCTATGGCTACACCTTC.

The chain has TRBV6-5 and TRBJ1-2; D is perhaps TRBD1 (6 bases). The CDR3 runs 12 residues. The germline V gene has CDR1 MNHEY and CDR2 SVGAGI. V was clipped by 8 bases and J by 5 bases, with 12 bases between them. The CDR3 here is CASGNTGYGYTF. CDR3 DNA: TGTGCCAGCGGAAACACAGGGTATGGCTACACCTTC.